A selection of T cell receptor beta chains follows, all from one sample in a study of T-cell memory formation after mild COVID-19. TCRdb used MiXCR to reprocess the 5' RACE reads, holding one entry per CDR3 protein. The sample includes around 470,000 distinct CDR3 sequences, roughly 20% of them seen just once. Material: PBMCs or a T cell subset sorted from them (not recorded which). These TCRs come from an adult woman who had mild COVID-19 (a few samples of this study predate the infection). Cell type and time point are not known. Both conserved end residues are part of each CDR3. The order of the fields is clone size, D gene, J gene, V gene, CDR3 protein, CDR3 DNA. The D gene is left open where the match is weak. Expanded clones are given a class, and other clones once, few, many or no size at all.

clone size: .
D gene: TRBD1
J gene: TRBJ1-2
V gene: TRBV5-5
CDR3 protein: CASSPEATGGASLFYTF
CDR3 DNA: TGTGCCAGCAGCCCTGAAGCGACAGGGGGCGCTTCCCTTTTTTACACCTTC

clone size: .
D gene: TRBD2
J gene: TRBJ2-3
V gene: TRBV5-1
CDR3 protein: CASSFISGGAGGPSTDTQYF
CDR3 DNA: TGCGCCAGCAGCTTCATTTCAGGGGGAGCGGGAGGGCCGAGCACAGATACGCAGTATTTT

clone size: many
D gene: .
J gene: TRBJ2-2
V gene: TRBV12-3/TRBV12-4
CDR3 protein: CAIIGPNTGELFF
CDR3 DNA: TGTGCCATCATTGGACCAAACACCGGGGAGCTGTTTTTT

clone size: few
D gene: TRBD1
J gene: TRBJ2-3
V gene: TRBV10-3
CDR3 protein: CAIQRDRGPDTQYF
CDR3 DNA: TGTGCCATCCAGAGGGACAGGGGCCCAGATACGCAGTATTTT

clone size: few
D gene: .
J gene: TRBJ1-1
V gene: TRBV20-1
CDR3 protein: CSAREHGEAFF
CDR3 DNA: TGCAGTGCTAGGGAGCACGGTGAAGCTTTCTTT

clone size: .
D gene: .
J gene: TRBJ2-3
V gene: TRBV4-2
CDR3 protein: CASSPRARLTQYF
CDR3 DNA: TGTGCCAGCAGCCCCCGGGCAAGGCTTACGCAGTATTTT

clone size: .
D gene: .
J gene: TRBJ1-1
V gene: TRBV15
CDR3 protein: CATSRVRNTEAFF
CDR3 DNA: TGTGCCACCAGCAGAGTGAGGAACACTGAAGCTTTCTTT

clone size: .
D gene: .
J gene: TRBJ2-3
V gene: TRBV29-1
CDR3 protein: CSVEDPLTGSTDTQYF
CDR3 DNA: TGCAGCGTTGAAGATCCACTGACCGGTAGCACAGATACGCAGTATTTT

clone size: .
D gene: TRBD1
J gene: TRBJ1-3
V gene: TRBV20-1
CDR3 protein: CSASTTGSGNTIYF
CDR3 DNA: TGCAGTGCTAGCACGACAGGGTCTGGAAACACCATATATTTT

clone size: few
D gene: TRBD1
J gene: TRBJ1-1
V gene: TRBV13
CDR3 protein: CASSSGQGAAFF
CDR3 DNA: TGTGCCAGCAGCTCCGGACAGGGAGCAGCTTTCTTT

clone size: .
D gene: .
J gene: TRBJ1-2
V gene: TRBV29-1
CDR3 protein: CSVDPGDSPFGGYTF
CDR3 DNA: TGCAGCGTTGACCCCGGGGACTCTCCCTTTGGGGGCTACACCTTC

clone size: .
D gene: TRBD1
J gene: TRBJ2-1
V gene: TRBV19
CDR3 protein: CASSIIGDSEGNEQFF
CDR3 DNA: TGTGCCAGTAGTATTATTGGGGACAGTGAGGGCAATGAGCAGTTCTTC

clone size: .
D gene: .
J gene: TRBJ2-1
V gene: TRBV24-1
CDR3 protein: CATSDSGPSSYNEQFF
CDR3 DNA: TGTGCCACCAGTGACTCGGGCCCTAGCTCCTACAATGAGCAGTTCTTC

clone size: .
D gene: .
J gene: TRBJ2-3
V gene: TRBV19
CDR3 protein: CATGGNSVSTDTQYF
CDR3 DNA: TGTGCCACCGGTGGGAATAGCGTTAGCACAGATACGCAGTATTTT

clone size: .
D gene: .
J gene: TRBJ2-1
V gene: TRBV7-6
CDR3 protein: CASSAEMRGGEQFF
CDR3 DNA: TGTGCCAGCAGCGCCGAGATGCGGGGTGGTGAGCAGTTCTTC

clone size: many
D gene: TRBD1
J gene: TRBJ2-1
V gene: TRBV7-8
CDR3 protein: CASRTRQGLGNEQFF
CDR3 DNA: TGTGCCAGCAGAACCCGACAGGGGCTTGGCAATGAGCAGTTCTTC

clone size: many
D gene: .
J gene: TRBJ2-4
V gene: TRBV29-1
CDR3 protein: CSVEDLILAGVDIQYF
CDR3 DNA: TGCAGCGTTGAAGATCTTATTTTAGCAGGGGTGGACATTCAGTACTTC

clone size: few
D gene: .
J gene: TRBJ2-3
V gene: TRBV20-1
CDR3 protein: CSPLVLGTDTQYF
CDR3 DNA: TGCAGCCCCCTTGTTCTGGGGACGGATACGCAGTATTTT

clone size: .
D gene: .
J gene: TRBJ1-1
V gene: TRBV18
CDR3 protein: CASSPPPQRNTEAFF
CDR3 DNA: TGTGCCAGCTCACCACCCCCTCAGAGGAACACTGAAGCTTTCTTT

clone size: .
D gene: TRBD1
J gene: TRBJ1-6
V gene: TRBV9
CDR3 protein: CASSAGTGGNSPLHF
CDR3 DNA: TGTGCCAGCAGCGCCGGGACAGGGGGCAATTCACCCCTCCACTTT

clone size: .
D gene: TRBD1
J gene: TRBJ2-7
V gene: TRBV28
CDR3 protein: CASSLLQGASEQYF
CDR3 DNA: TGTGCCAGCAGTCTACTTCAGGGGGCGAGCGAGCAGTACTTC

clone size: few
D gene: TRBD1
J gene: TRBJ1-2
V gene: TRBV6-5
CDR3 protein: CASSLSGGAVLGGYTF
CDR3 DNA: TGTGCCAGCAGTCTTTCAGGGGGCGCGGTCCTTGGTGGCTACACCTTC

clone size: .
D gene: .
J gene: TRBJ2-3
V gene: TRBV10-3
CDR3 protein: CASGQSTDTQYF
CDR3 DNA: TGTGCCAGCGGACAGAGCACAGATACGCAGTATTTT

clone size: .
D gene: TRBD2
J gene: TRBJ2-2
V gene: TRBV7-3
CDR3 protein: CASSLSVRGVSGELFF
CDR3 DNA: TGTGCCAGCAGCTTATCCGTACGGGGGGTTTCCGGGGAGCTGTTTTTT

clone size: few
D gene: TRBD1
J gene: TRBJ1-5
V gene: TRBV19
CDR3 protein: CASSIPSGTGGQPQHF
CDR3 DNA: TGTGCCAGTAGTATCCCCTCCGGGACAGGGGGTCAGCCCCAGCATTTT

clone size: .
D gene: TRBD1
J gene: TRBJ1-4
V gene: TRBV7-9
CDR3 protein: CASSGPGQGVANEKLFF
CDR3 DNA: TGTGCCAGCAGCGGGCCGGGACAGGGGGTCGCTAATGAAAAACTGTTTTTT

clone size: .
D gene: TRBD1
J gene: TRBJ1-1
V gene: TRBV19
CDR3 protein: CASSISAGGNPLVTEAFF
CDR3 DNA: TGTGCCAGTAGTATTTCGGCAGGGGGCAATCCGTTGGTCACTGAAGCTTTCTTT

clone size: many
D gene: .
J gene: TRBJ1-2
V gene: TRBV10-3
CDR3 protein: CAISEIEGDYGYTF
CDR3 DNA: TGTGCCATCAGTGAGATTGAAGGGGACTATGGCTACACCTTC

clone size: .
D gene: TRBD2
J gene: TRBJ2-6
V gene: TRBV7-9
CDR3 protein: CASSFGTSGRKLSGANVLTF
CDR3 DNA: TGTGCCAGCAGTTTTGGGACTAGCGGGAGGAAACTCTCTGGGGCCAACGTCCTGACTTTC

clone size: few
D gene: TRBD1
J gene: TRBJ2-2
V gene: TRBV10-3
CDR3 protein: CAISEGTGVNTGELFF
CDR3 DNA: TGTGCCATCAGTGAGGGGACAGGGGTAAACACCGGGGAGCTGTTTTTT

clone size: .
D gene: .
J gene: TRBJ2-7
V gene: TRBV5-1
CDR3 protein: CASSLGLGANYEQYF
CDR3 DNA: TGCGCCAGCAGCTTGGGCCTGGGAGCGAACTACGAGCAGTACTTC

clone size: .
D gene: .
J gene: TRBJ1-3
V gene: TRBV5-1
CDR3 protein: CASSLSQSGNTIYF
CDR3 DNA: TGCGCCAGCAGCTTAAGTCAGTCTGGAAACACCATATATTTT

clone size: .
D gene: .
J gene: TRBJ2-1
V gene: TRBV11-3
CDR3 protein: CASSNRGSSYNEQFF
CDR3 DNA: TGTGCCAGCAGCAACCGGGGGAGCTCCTACAATGAGCAGTTCTTC

clone size: few
D gene: TRBD2
J gene: TRBJ2-1
V gene: TRBV7-3
CDR3 protein: CASSPSGGWYNEQFF
CDR3 DNA: TGTGCCAGCAGCCCCTCGGGAGGGTGGTACAATGAGCAGTTCTTC

clone size: few
D gene: .
J gene: TRBJ1-1
V gene: TRBV5-4
CDR3 protein: CASSVRTNTEAFF
CDR3 DNA: TGTGCCAGCAGCGTGCGGACGAACACTGAAGCTTTCTTT

clone size: .
D gene: .
J gene: TRBJ1-6
V gene: TRBV20-1
CDR3 protein: CSARDRAGDPIRSPLHF
CDR3 DNA: TGCAGTGCTAGAGATCGGGCAGGGGACCCTATACGGTCACCCCTCCACTTT

clone size: .
D gene: TRBD2
J gene: TRBJ2-1
V gene: TRBV24-1
CDR3 protein: CATSDSRLAGNNEQFF
CDR3 DNA: TGTGCCACCAGTGATTCCCGACTAGCGGGAAACAATGAGCAGTTCTTC

clone size: few
D gene: TRBD2
J gene: TRBJ2-1
V gene: TRBV20-1
CDR3 protein: CSAGLAGGWREQFF
CDR3 DNA: TGCAGTGCAGGACTAGCGGGAGGCTGGAGGGAGCAGTTCTTC

clone size: few
D gene: .
J gene: TRBJ2-7
V gene: TRBV6-5
CDR3 protein: CASQKRGYYEQYF
CDR3 DNA: TGTGCCAGCCAAAAAAGGGGATACTACGAGCAGTACTTC

clone size: .
D gene: TRBD2
J gene: TRBJ2-1
V gene: TRBV15
CDR3 protein: CATSRAGGGYNEQFF
CDR3 DNA: TGTGCCACCAGCAGAGCCGGGGGGGGATACAATGAGCAGTTCTTC

clone size: once
D gene: .
J gene: TRBJ1-2
V gene: TRBV3-1
CDR3 protein: CARSQQGSMGYGYTF
CDR3 DNA: TGTGCCAGAAGCCAACAGGGTTCTATGGGCTATGGCTACACCTTC

clone size: .
D gene: .
J gene: TRBJ2-1
V gene: TRBV2
CDR3 protein: CASRKSSYNEQFF
CDR3 DNA: TGTGCCAGCAGAAAAAGCTCCTACAATGAGCAGTTCTTC

clone size: .
D gene: .
J gene: TRBJ2-4
V gene: TRBV4-1
CDR3 protein: CASSPDWGNIQYF
CDR3 DNA: TGCGCCAGCAGCCCGGACTGGGGTAACATTCAGTACTTC

clone size: .
D gene: .
J gene: TRBJ2-1
V gene: TRBV29-1
CDR3 protein: CSGSTTIRTAVQFF
CDR3 DNA: TGCAGCGGATCGACTACCATCCGGACAGCGGTACAGTTCTTC

clone size: many
D gene: TRBD1
J gene: TRBJ1-1
V gene: TRBV10-3
CDR3 protein: CAINAGQAMNTEAFF
CDR3 DNA: TGTGCCATCAATGCGGGACAGGCCATGAACACTGAAGCTTTCTTT

clone size: few
D gene: TRBD2
J gene: TRBJ2-1
V gene: TRBV6-9
CDR3 protein: CASNNSGRGDYNEQFF
CDR3 DNA: TGTGCCAGCAACAATTCAGGACGGGGGGACTACAATGAGCAGTTCTTC

clone size: few
D gene: .
J gene: TRBJ1-4
V gene: TRBV7-7
CDR3 protein: CASSLGKGTNEKLFF
CDR3 DNA: TGTGCTAGCAGCTTAGGAAAGGGGACTAATGAAAAACTGTTTTTT

clone size: many
D gene: TRBD2
J gene: TRBJ2-3
V gene: TRBV5-1
CDR3 protein: CASSLDGTSSNTQYF
CDR3 DNA: TGCGCCAGCAGCTTGGATGGGACTAGCAGCAATACGCAGTATTTT

clone size: few
D gene: .
J gene: TRBJ2-7
V gene: TRBV29-1
CDR3 protein: CSVGVAEQYF
CDR3 DNA: TGCAGCGTTGGGGTAGCCGAGCAGTACTTC

clone size: .
D gene: TRBD1
J gene: TRBJ1-5
V gene: TRBV12-3/TRBV12-4
CDR3 protein: CASSVGQGNQPQHF
CDR3 DNA: TGTGCCAGCAGTGTAGGACAGGGAAATCAGCCCCAGCATTTT

clone size: .
D gene: .
J gene: TRBJ2-6
V gene: TRBV7-9
CDR3 protein: CASRSHSGANVLTF
CDR3 DNA: TGTGCCAGCAGATCACACTCTGGGGCCAACGTCCTGACTTTC

clone size: .
D gene: TRBD1
J gene: TRBJ1-1
V gene: TRBV12-3/TRBV12-4
CDR3 protein: CASSLRKTGDAFF
CDR3 DNA: TGTGCCAGCAGTTTGAGGAAGACAGGGGATGCTTTCTTT

clone size: few
D gene: TRBD1
J gene: TRBJ2-2
V gene: TRBV7-2
CDR3 protein: CASSLLGQGNFELFF
CDR3 DNA: TGTGCCAGCAGCTTACTTGGACAGGGAAATTTTGAGCTGTTTTTT